This T cell receptor (beta chain) originates from a study of beta chain features in type 1 diabetes. This clone was observed at least ten times. The V gene's germline CDR1 is SNHLY and CDR2 FYNNEI. The CDR3 runs to 12 residues. Germline trimming cut 9 bases from V and 7 bases from J; bases unmatched to any gene: 5. Investigators reverse transcribed all isolated RNA, so they sequenced expressed TCRB transcripts. Some clones are missing from TCRdb's copy, which holds only in-frame ones; the method was immunoSEQ multiplex PCR. Here the sample spans hundreds of thousands of clones, less than 9.5% being singletons.

The chain joins TRBV2 to TRBJ2-1; 8 positions match TRBD1. The receptor's source is a young woman in good health. Specimen: central memory CD4+ T cells from blood. In DNA form, the CDR3 reads TGTGCCAGGGGGGACAGGCAGAATGAGCAGTTCTTC. Protein: CARGDRQNEQFF.